These 31 T cell receptor beta chains were all obtained from the same sample, sequenced in a study of cytomegalovirus exposure and HLA in healthy donors. 60 Vbeta and 13 Jbeta primers were used in PCR. TCRdb's table, derived via immunoSEQ multiplex PCR, lists solely in-frame clones and lacks some. Counted here are roughly 190,000 clones, 62% occurring once; the ten biggest clones make up around 2.9%. Sequencing was carried out using PBMCs. These receptor sequences come from a man between 35 and 55 years old in good health and CMV-seronegative.

This chain joins TRBV28 and TRBJ2-1; a weak D match, TRBD2 (5 bases). There are 12 residues in the CDR3. Trimming pared 6 bases from V and 5 bases from J, leaving 8 bases between. Per germline, CDR1 MDHEN and CDR2 SYDVKM. Here the CDR3 reads CASRDLHNEQFF. Here the CDR3 DNA reads TGTGCCAGCAGGGACTTACACAATGAGCAGTTCTTC.

The genes are TRBV19 and TRBJ1-1; a weak D match, TRBD1 (6 bases). Germline CDR1 is LNHDA and CDR2 is SQIVND (reference sequence). Trimming removed 7 bases from V and 4 bases from J, with 10 bases in between. The CDR3 is made up of 12 amino acids. The CDR3 reads CASTGDGTEAFF. The CDR3 nucleotides read TGTGCCAGTACAGGGGATGGCACTGAAGCTTTCTTT.

CDR3 in DNA: TGTGCCAGCAGCCCTCGGACAGGGGGTCTACCAGCCACTGAAGCTTTCTTT. Translating it yields CASSPRTGGLPATEAFF. J is TRBJ1-1 and V is TRBV9; TRBD1 matches at 10 bases. Losses at the gene ends were 4 bases for V and 4 bases for J; bases not matched to a gene: 13. CDR3 length: 17 amino acids. The germline V gene encodes CDR1 SGDLS and CDR2 YYNGEE. The full variable domain, its missing parts supplied by reference TRBV9 and TRBJ1-1, is DSGVTQTPKHLITATGQRVTLRCSPRSGDLSVYWYQQSLDQGLQFLIQYYNGEERAKGNILERFSAQQFPDLHSELNLSSLELGDSALYFCASSPRTGGLPATEAFFGQGTRLTVV.

This clone was counted a few times. This rearrangement joins TRBV5-6 to TRBJ2-1, with D possibly being TRBD2 (6 bases). There are 18 residues in the CDR3. Trimming took off 2 bases at V and 0 bases at J, with 18 bases between the two ends. The germline V gene has CDR1 SGHDT and CDR2 YYEEEE. CDR3 in amino acids: CASSFISSGRSSYNEQFF. The CDR3 region has the DNA TGTGCCAGCAGCTTTATTTCCAGCGGGCGCAGCTCCTACAATGAGCAGTTCTTC. Full variable domain (rest looked up from reference TRBV5-6 and TRBJ2-1): DAGVTQSPTHLIKTRGQQVTLRCSPKSGHDTVSWYQQALGQGPQFIFQYYEEEERQRGNFPDRFSGHQFPNYSSELNVNALLLGDSALYLCASSFISSGRSSYNEQFFGPGTRLTVL.

This chain joins TRBV6-1 and TRBJ1-2, with a possible D match to TRBD1 (5 bases). The V end was cut by 11 bases, the J end by 7 bases, with 17 bases between. CDR1 MNHNS and CDR2 SASEGT come from the germline V gene. This CDR3 spans 12 amino acids. The CDR3 sequence: CACGSRESGYTF. The CDR3, as DNA: TGTGCCTGCGGGAGCAGGGAGAGTGGCTACACCTTC.

The rearrangement joins TRBV2 to TRBJ2-5; D call uncertain. V shed 5 bases and J shed 0 bases, with 10 bases lying between them. CDR1 is SNHLY, CDR2 FYNNEI, per germline. The CDR3 contains 14 residues. The CDR3 sequence: CASSFTANQETQYF. The DNA of the CDR3 is TGTGCCAGCAGTTTCACAGCCAACCAAGAGACCCAGTACTTC.

This chain connects TRBV4-2 to TRBJ2-5; 9 positions agree with TRBD1. The DNA end is more similar to TRBJ2-7, so the J call may be wrong. The germline gives CDR1 LGHNA, CDR2 YNFKEQ. The CDR3 extends over 16 amino acids. The CDR3 DNA sequence: TGTGCCAGCAGCCAAGACGCTTCGACAGGGGGCTACGAGCAGTACTTC. Translation gives CASSQDASTGGYEQYF.

V usage is TRBV27 and J usage is TRBJ2-5; D is undetermined. There are 16 residues in the CDR3. Trimming left V 8 bases short and J 4 bases short, with 23 bases between. The germline V gene has CDR1 MNHEY and CDR2 SMNVEV (reference sequence). This CDR3 is CASGPGPRQDGETQYF. DNA of the CDR3: TGTGCCAGCGGCCCAGGCCCACGACAAGATGGAGAGACCCAGTACTTC.

The chain uses TRBV7-2 and TRBJ2-1; no clear D gene. CDR3 length: 14 amino acids. The germline gives CDR1 SGHTA, CDR2 FQGNSA. V was shortened by 1 base and J by 7 bases, with 11 bases between the two germline ends. This CDR3 is CASSLVSPQNEQFF. CDR3 coding DNA: TGTGCCAGCAGCTTAGTGAGTCCTCAAAATGAGCAGTTCTTC.

The chain links TRBV29-1 to TRBJ1-2; D not certain. This CDR3 comprises 12 residues. In germline, CDR1 is SQVTM, CDR2 ANQGSEA. Trimming shortened V by 4 bases and J by 8 bases, and 14 bases separated the two germline ends. The CDR3 DNA is TGCAGCGTTGTGGGCATCACGATCGGCTACACCTTC. This gives the protein CSVVGITIGYTF.

This chain joins TRBV4-3 and TRBJ2-1; 12 bases are shared with TRBD2. From germline, CDR1 is LGHNA and CDR2 YSLEER. Germline trimming cut 0 bases from V and 8 bases from J; bases unmatched to any gene: 5. The CDR3 loop spans 16 amino acids. CDR3 residues: CASSQDLAGGSDEQFF. CDR3 nucleotide sequence: TGCGCCAGCAGCCAAGATCTAGCGGGAGGGTCAGATGAGCAGTTCTTC.

The chain recombines TRBV9 with TRBJ2-5, with 9 bases aligning to TRBD1. V lost 3 bases, J lost 5 bases, and 8 bases stayed unmatched. Germline CDR1 SGDLS, CDR2 YYNGEE. The CDR3 covers 15 residues. The CDR3 region has the DNA TGTGCCAGCAGCGCGACAGGGGGTGGTTGGGAGACCCAGTACTTC. Residues: CASSATGGGWETQYF.

This clone was picked up one time. V and J are TRBV30 and TRBJ1-2, with D tentatively TRBD1 (5 bases). The germline V gene has CDR1 GTSNPN and CDR2 SVGIG (reference sequence). Between the trimmed V and J ends, which lost 4 bases and 0 bases, there was a span of 9 bases. The CDR3 spans 13 residues. In DNA, the CDR3 is TGTGCCTGGACCAGACAGACTAACTATGGCTACACCTTC. It is translated as CAWTRQTNYGYTF.

CDR3 sequence: CASSLALAGAYEQYF. As DNA, the CDR3 is TGTGCCAGCAGCTTGGCACTAGCGGGAGCCTACGAGCAGTACTTC. V usage is TRBV5-6 and J usage is TRBJ2-7; 11 positions match TRBD2. The germline V gene has CDR1 SGHDT and CDR2 YYEEEE. The CDR3 is made up of 15 amino acids. V was clipped by 0 bases and J by 2 bases; unmatched bases: 1.

This clone was counted a few times. The CDR3 sequence is CASFEDRSTDTQYF. The CDR3 DNA follows: TGTGCCAGTTTTGAAGATCGGAGCACAGATACGCAGTATTTT. The chain is built from TRBV14 and TRBJ2-3; D not resolved. Germline-derived CDR1 and CDR2 are SGHDN and FVKESK. V lost 9 bases and J 0 bases, leaving 13 bases between the germline ends. This CDR3 comprises 14 residues.

The gene calls are TRBV4-3 and TRBJ2-1, with no clear D. Germline loops: CDR1 LGHNA, CDR2 YSLEER. The germline V and J ends were trimmed by 2 bases and 6 bases, with 8 bases remaining between them. CDR3 size: 13 residues. The CDR3 here is CASSQLAFNEQFF. The CDR3 nucleotides read TGCGCCAGCAGCCAATTGGCCTTCAATGAGCAGTTCTTC.

The V and J genes are TRBV6-5 and TRBJ1-5; tentatively, D is TRBD1 (5 bases). The V end lost 9 bases, the J end lost 0 bases, and 15 bases lay between the germline ends. This CDR3 region has 15 residues. The germline CDR1 and CDR2 sequences are MNHEY and SVGAGI. The CDR3 here is CASGRGQYSNQPQHF. CDR3 coding DNA: TGTGCCAGTGGAAGGGGCCAGTATAGCAATCAGCCCCAGCATTTT.

This chain joins TRBV5-6 and TRBJ1-2, with 7 bases aligning to TRBD1. V shed 4 bases and J 4 bases; nucleotides not matched to a gene: 7. CDR1 and CDR2 (germline): SGHDT, YYEEEE. The CDR3 contains 14 residues. DNA of the CDR3: TGTGCCAGCAGCACGGCCAACAGGGGCTATGGCTACACCTTC. Translation gives CASSTANRGYGYTF.

The chain links TRBV6-6 to TRBJ2-3; 7 nucleotides align to TRBD2. CDR1 is MNHNY and CDR2 is SVGAGI in the germline V gene (reference sequence). Trimming removed 7 bases from V and 8 bases from J; junction bases left unmatched: 12. The CDR3 length is 14 residues. Written as DNA, the CDR3 is TGTGCCAGCAAGGCTAGCGGACTCGGGAGTACGCAGTATTTT. Translation gives CASKASGLGSTQYF.

This clone was seen more than once but under ten times. J is TRBJ1-1 and V is TRBV6-5; maybe TRBD1 (6 bases). Looked up from germline, CDR1 is MNHEY and CDR2 is SVGAGI. The CDR3 consists of 13 residues. V was clipped by 8 bases and J by 4 bases, with 14 bases between them. The chain's CDR3 is CASRRGAGTEAFF. CDR3 DNA: TGTGCCAGCCGACGGGGGGCAGGCACTGAAGCTTTCTTT.

This clone appeared a few times. This chain connects TRBV30 to TRBJ2-7, with TRBD2 identical over 9 bases. Germline V gene data show CDR1 as GTSNPN and CDR2 as SVGIG (reference sequence). The CDR3 loop spans 15 amino acids. Trimming took 0 bases from V and 3 from J; bases not matched to a gene: 6. The CDR3 sequence is CAWSVASGTYYEQYF. Written as DNA, the CDR3 is TGTGCCTGGAGTGTGGCTAGCGGGACTTACTACGAGCAGTACTTC.

The rearrangement uses TRBV30 and TRBJ2-5, with D maybe TRBD1 (6 bases). The assigned J gene may be wrong: the sequence end matches TRBJ2-7 better. CDR1 and CDR2 (germline): GTSNPN, SVGIG (reference sequence). This CDR3 is built from 11 residues. CDR3 nucleotides: TGTGCCTGGGCAGGGGCTGACGAGCAGTACTTC. Its translation is CAWAGADEQYF.

The chain uses TRBV4-2 and TRBJ1-1; a weak D match, TRBD1 (5 bases). The CDR3 runs 15 residues. CDR1 and CDR2 from the germline V gene are LGHNA and YNFKEQ. V was cut by 8 bases and J by 0 bases, with 16 bases left in between. As DNA, the CDR3 is TGTGCCAGCGACCCTTCTGGACAACTGAACACTGAAGCTTTCTTT. Translation gives CASDPSGQLNTEAFF.

The chain recombines TRBV9 with TRBJ2-1, with TRBD1 identical over 8 bases. Germline trimming cut 3 bases from V and 8 bases from J; bases unmatched to any gene: 10. The germline gives CDR1 SGDLS, CDR2 YYNGEE. The CDR3 is made up of 15 amino acids. The DNA of the CDR3 is TGTGCCAGCAGCGCCCGGGACAGGCTCATCGATGAGCAGTTCTTC. Translation gives CASSARDRLIDEQFF.

The chain has TRBV2 and TRBJ2-5; TRBD1 might be the D (6 bases). The V gene's germline CDR1 is SNHLY and CDR2 FYNNEI. V gave up 7 bases and J gave up 4 bases, with 7 bases separating them. This CDR3 is 11 amino acids long. CDR3 residues: CASNRVETQYF. DNA of the CDR3: TGTGCCAGCAACAGGGTAGAGACCCAGTACTTC.

The rearrangement uses TRBV30 and TRBJ1-1, with D maybe TRBD1 (5 bases). V gave up 0 bases and J gave up 3 bases, with 11 bases separating them. CDR3 size: 14 residues. The germline V gene encodes CDR1 GTSNPN and CDR2 SVGIG (reference sequence). The DNA for the CDR3 is TGTGCCTGGAGTGTAAAGGGGATGGACACTGAAGCTTTCTTT. It translates to CAWSVKGMDTEAFF.

Here the CDR3 reads CASSYSIPSGREQFF. DNA of the CDR3: TGTGCCAGCAGTTACTCGATTCCTAGCGGGAGAGAGCAGTTCTTC. The V call is TRBV6-5, the J call TRBJ2-1, with 10 nucleotides matching TRBD2. The trim removed 0 bases at V and 10 bases at J, leaving 6 bases unmatched. CDR3 length equals 15 residues. Per the germline V gene, CDR1 is MNHEY and CDR2 is SVGAGI.

This chain links TRBV28 with TRBJ1-1; TRBD1 agrees at 11 bases. CDR3 length equals 18 residues. V trimming: 3 bases; J trimming: 5 bases; junction bases outside the gene matches: 14. Germline V gene lookup returns CDR1 MDHEN and CDR2 SYDVKM. CDR3: CASSFLRPGQGVGTEAFF. In DNA form, the CDR3 reads TGTGCCAGCAGTTTCCTAAGGCCGGGACAGGGGGTGGGAACTGAAGCTTTCTTT.

The CDR3 region has the DNA TGTGCCAGCAGTCCGTATAATTCACCCCTCCACTTT. Its protein is CASSPYNSPLHF. The chain recombines TRBV6-6 with TRBJ1-6; unclear D gene. CDR1 is MNHNY, CDR2 SVGAGI, per germline (reference sequence). V lost 5 bases and J 4 bases, leaving 3 bases between the germline ends. The CDR3 is 12 residues long.

The chain uses TRBV4-1 and TRBJ2-3, with TRBD2 matching over 10 bases. The CDR3 is made up of 15 amino acids. The ends lost 0 bases at V and 7 bases at J; junction bases unmatched: 4. CDR1 is MGHRA and CDR2 is YSYEKL in the germline V gene. CDR3 loop: CASSQDSSGSYTQYF. In DNA form, the CDR3 reads TGCGCCAGCAGCCAAGATTCTAGCGGGAGCTATACGCAGTATTTT.

This clone was found a few times. V is TRBV7-8 and J is TRBJ2-1, with D possibly being TRBD1 (6 bases). V lost 4 bases, J lost 0 bases, and 13 bases lay in between. The CDR3 contains 16 residues. Germline loops: CDR1 SGHVS, CDR2 FQNEAQ. The CDR3: CASSWGRGFSYNEQFF. In nucleotides, the CDR3 is TGTGCCAGCAGCTGGGGGCGAGGGTTCTCCTACAATGAGCAGTTCTTC.